A single sample gave rise to the 9 T cell receptor beta chains below, sequenced in a study of cytomegalovirus exposure and HLA in healthy donors. Primers included in the PCR were 60 Vbeta and 13 Jbeta primers. Clones were sequenced by immunoSEQ multiplex PCR, and TCRdb holds only the in-frame ones, with some missing. The repertoire consists of 250,000 to 350,000 clones, with roughly 90% occurring once and the leading ten covering 4%. The material sequenced was PBMCs. These receptors came from a man aged 35-49 years in good health and CMV-seropositive.

V usage is TRBV7-9 and J usage is TRBJ2-5, with 11 bases matching TRBD1. This CDR3 region has 17 residues. The J segment lost 3 bases and the V segment lost 6 bases, leaving 12 bases of the junction unmatched. Germline values: CDR1 SEHNR, CDR2 FQNEAQ (reference sequence). The CDR3, as DNA: TGTGCCAGCAGTTCAAAATACCGGGACAGGGGGGAAGAGACCCAGTACTTC. Translating it yields CASSSKYRDRGEETQYF. Combining the CDR3 with reference TRBV7-9 and TRBJ2-5 gives the whole variable domain DTGVSQNPRHKITKRGQNVTFRCDPISEHNRLYWYRQTLGQGPEFLTYFQNEAQLEKSRLLSDRFSAERPKGSFSTLEIQRTEQGDSAMYLCASSSKYRDRGEETQYFGPGTRLLVL.

Only a few counts were recorded for this clone. V gene TRBV7-8 combines with J gene TRBJ2-3; 13 positions agree with TRBD2. The length of the CDR3 is 17 residues. The trim removed 5 bases at V and 2 bases at J, leaving 7 bases unmatched. Germline values: CDR1 SGHVS, CDR2 FQNEAQ. The CDR3 loop is CASSAHGLAGDTDTQYF. The DNA of the CDR3 is TGTGCCAGCAGCGCACACGGACTAGCGGGAGACACAGATACGCAGTATTTT.

This chain links TRBV28 with TRBJ2-5; 8 bases are a match to TRBD1. This CDR3 contains 13 residues. V dropped 8 bases and J dropped 5; count of bases not matched to a gene: 7. Germline values: CDR1 MDHEN, CDR2 SYDVKM. Written as DNA, the CDR3 is TGTGCCAGCTGGACAGGGTCTGGGGAGACCCAGTACTTC. Encoded protein: CASWTGSGETQYF.

The rearrangement joins TRBV7-8 to TRBJ1-2; possibly TRBD1 for D (5 bases). The CDR3 totals 18 residues. Deletions cut 5 bases from V and 4 bases from J, with 26 bases between. Per the germline V gene, CDR1 is SGHVS and CDR2 is FQNEAQ. CDR3: CASSPGGGPGSQLYGYTF. The CDR3 DNA sequence: TGTGCCAGCAGCCCGGGGGGAGGGCCCGGATCCCAACTCTATGGCTACACCTTC.

The chain couples TRBV27 to TRBJ1-5; the D is unclear. This CDR3 has 16 amino acids. V lost 5 bases and J lost 5, with 19 bases in between. The germline V gene encodes CDR1 MNHEY and CDR2 SMNVEV (reference sequence). CDR3 nucleotides: TGTGCCAGCAGTACCCGAGGGCCACCAGAGTATCAGCCCCAGCATTTT. This codes for CASSTRGPPEYQPQHF.

CDR3 protein: CASSQYGQGSSYEQYF. The CDR3 nucleotides are TGCGCCAGCAGCCAATACGGACAGGGGAGCTCCTACGAGCAGTACTTC. The chain combines TRBV4-1 with TRBJ2-7, with TRBD1 matching 9 bases. With 2 bases clipped from V and 0 bases from J, the junction kept 5 bases outside the gene matches. The CDR3 has 16 residues. Per the germline V gene, CDR1 is MGHRA and CDR2 is YSYEKL.

The chain joins TRBV25-1 to TRBJ2-7, with TRBD1 matching over 7 bases. The CDR3 runs 13 residues. The ends lost 5 bases at V and 7 bases at J; junction bases unmatched: 8. Germline assignment: CDR1 MGHDK and CDR2 SYGVNS. CDR3 DNA: TGTGCCAGCAGTACCCAGACAGGGCGGGAGCAGTACTTC. Residues: CASSTQTGREQYF.

The chain has TRBV5-6 and TRBJ1-5; D uncertain. Trimming left V 3 bases short and J 2 bases short, with 9 bases between. The length of the CDR3 is 14 residues. Germline loops: CDR1 SGHDT, CDR2 YYEEEE. The CDR3 nucleotides are TGTGCCAGCAGCTCGGGCGGGGGCAATCAGCCCCAGCATTTT. Translating it yields CASSSGGGNQPQHF.

This clone was found a few times. CDR3 sequence (DNA): TGTGCCAGCAGTTCGGGGACTAACTACCCATACAATGAGCAGTTCTTC. Protein product: CASSSGTNYPYNEQFF. This chain links TRBV28 with TRBJ2-1; 7 nucleotides align to TRBD2. The CDR3 is 16 residues long. CDR1 is MDHEN and CDR2 is SYDVKM in the germline V gene. Germline trimming cut 4 bases from V and 4 bases from J; bases unmatched to any gene: 10.